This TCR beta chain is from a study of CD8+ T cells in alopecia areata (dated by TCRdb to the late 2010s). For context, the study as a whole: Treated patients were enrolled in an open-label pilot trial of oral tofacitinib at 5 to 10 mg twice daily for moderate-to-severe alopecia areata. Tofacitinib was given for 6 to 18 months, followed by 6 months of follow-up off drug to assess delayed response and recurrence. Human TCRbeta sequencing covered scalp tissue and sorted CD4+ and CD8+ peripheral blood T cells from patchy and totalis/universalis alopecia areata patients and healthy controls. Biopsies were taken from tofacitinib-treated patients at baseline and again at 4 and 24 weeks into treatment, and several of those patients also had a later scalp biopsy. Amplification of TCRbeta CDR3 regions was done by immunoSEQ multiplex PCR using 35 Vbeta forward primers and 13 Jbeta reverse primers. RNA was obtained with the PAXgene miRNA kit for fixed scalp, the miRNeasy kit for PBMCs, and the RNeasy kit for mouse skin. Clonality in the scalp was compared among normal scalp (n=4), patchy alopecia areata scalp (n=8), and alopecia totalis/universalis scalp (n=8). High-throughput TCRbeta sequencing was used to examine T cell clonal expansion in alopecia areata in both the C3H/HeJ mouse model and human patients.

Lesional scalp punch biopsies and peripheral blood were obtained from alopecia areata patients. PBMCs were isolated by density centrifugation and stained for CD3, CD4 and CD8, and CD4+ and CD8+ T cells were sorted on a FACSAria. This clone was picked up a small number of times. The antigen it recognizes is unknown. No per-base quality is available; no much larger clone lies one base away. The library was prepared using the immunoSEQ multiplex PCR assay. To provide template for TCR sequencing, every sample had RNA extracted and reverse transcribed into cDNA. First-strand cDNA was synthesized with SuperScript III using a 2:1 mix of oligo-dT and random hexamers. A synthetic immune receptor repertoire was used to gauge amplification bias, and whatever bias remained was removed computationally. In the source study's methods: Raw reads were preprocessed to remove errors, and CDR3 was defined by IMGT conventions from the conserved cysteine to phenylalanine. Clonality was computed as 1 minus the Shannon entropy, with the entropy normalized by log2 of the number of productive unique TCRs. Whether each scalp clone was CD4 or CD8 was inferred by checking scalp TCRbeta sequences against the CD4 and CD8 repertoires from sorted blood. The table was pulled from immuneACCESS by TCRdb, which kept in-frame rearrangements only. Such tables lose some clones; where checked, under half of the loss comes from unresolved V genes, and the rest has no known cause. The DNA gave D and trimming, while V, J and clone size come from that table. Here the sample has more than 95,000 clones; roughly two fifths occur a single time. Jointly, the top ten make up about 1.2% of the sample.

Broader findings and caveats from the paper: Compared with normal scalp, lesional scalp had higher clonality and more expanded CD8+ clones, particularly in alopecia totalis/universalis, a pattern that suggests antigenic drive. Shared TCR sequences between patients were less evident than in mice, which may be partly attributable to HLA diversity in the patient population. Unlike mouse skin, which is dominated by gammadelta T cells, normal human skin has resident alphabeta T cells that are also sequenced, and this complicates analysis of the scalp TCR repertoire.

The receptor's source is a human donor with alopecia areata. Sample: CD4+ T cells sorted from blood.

The CDR3 in this case is CASSFPPQETQYF. The nucleotide sequence reads as follows: TGTGCCAGCAGCTTTCCCCCACAAGAGACCCAGTACTTC. The sequence links TRBV7-2 to TRBJ2-5; the D gene is not confidently resolved. From the germline V gene, CDR1 is SGHTA and CDR2 is FQGNSA. V loses 3 bases, J loses 2 bases, and the germline ends lie 7 bases apart. Taken from cysteine to phenylalanine, the CDR3 has 13 residues. CDR3 DNA is the only sequence kept; it has 39 bases, read in frame from the first base.